This T cell receptor beta chain was sequenced during a study of T cells after yellow fever vaccination. Study as a whole: When fractions had low cell numbers, they were prepared with SMART-Seq v4 Ultra Low Input. Study results and limitations: In post-booster samples, most primary-vaccination clones reappeared (under 98% CD4, nearly 90% CD8). The secondary response peaked faster, at day 5 versus 15, but was weaker.

The CDR3 spans 13 residues. Germline V gene sequence: CDR1 MGHRA, CDR2 YSYEKL. The V end was cut by 3 bases, the J end by 9 bases, with 12 bases between. As for this clonotype: The antigen remains unidentified.

UMIs were added to TCR cDNA along with a universal primer site when it was made by 5'RACE template switching. TCRdb called the 5' RACE reads again in MiXCR, with one record for every CDR3 protein. The sample contains some 120,000 distinct CDR3 sequences, approximately 16% of which appear only once. V gene TRBV4-1 combines with J gene TRBJ2-1; the D is unclear. This clonotype originated in a man younger than 35 who received the YFV17D yellow fever vaccine. Source: CD8+ T cells sorted from PBMCs, taken 5 days after the yellow fever booster vaccination. The chain's CDR3 is CASSQWARTEQFF. CDR3 bases: TGCGCCAGCAGCCAGTGGGCTCGGACTGAGCAGTTCTTC.